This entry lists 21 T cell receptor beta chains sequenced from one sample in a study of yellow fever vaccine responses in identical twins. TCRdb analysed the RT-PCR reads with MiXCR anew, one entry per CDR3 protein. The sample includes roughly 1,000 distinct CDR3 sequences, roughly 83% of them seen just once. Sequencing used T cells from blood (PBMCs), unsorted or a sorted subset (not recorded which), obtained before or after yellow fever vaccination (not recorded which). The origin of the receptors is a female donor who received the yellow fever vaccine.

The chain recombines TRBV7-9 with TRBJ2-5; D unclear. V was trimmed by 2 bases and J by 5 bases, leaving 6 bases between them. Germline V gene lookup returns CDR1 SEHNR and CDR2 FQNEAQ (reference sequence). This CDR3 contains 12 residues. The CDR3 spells CASSLNGETQYF. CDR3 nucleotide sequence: TGTGCCAGCAGCTTAAATGGGGAGACCCAGTACTTC.

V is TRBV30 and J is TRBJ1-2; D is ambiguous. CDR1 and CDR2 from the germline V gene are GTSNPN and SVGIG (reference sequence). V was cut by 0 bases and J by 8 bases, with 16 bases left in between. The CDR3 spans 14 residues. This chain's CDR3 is CAWSVTDRIGGYTF. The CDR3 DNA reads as TGTGCCTGGAGTGTCACAGACCGTATCGGAGGCTACACCTTC.

The CDR3 DNA follows: TGCAGTGCTAGAATGCTGGCCGATACGCAGTATTTT. Its protein is CSARMLADTQYF. The rearrangement links TRBV20-1 to TRBJ2-3; D remains unclear. CDR1 and CDR2 from the germline V gene are DFQATT and SNEGSKA (reference sequence). This CDR3 has 12 amino acids. V was trimmed by 2 bases and J by 6 bases, leaving 9 bases between them.

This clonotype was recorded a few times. The CDR3 coding sequence is TGTGCCAGCAGAGCCCTGGGCAGGGCGGACTATGGCTACACCTTC. It is translated as CASRALGRADYGYTF. The genes are TRBV27 and TRBJ1-2; maybe TRBD1 (5 bases). CDR3 length equals 15 residues. Between the trimmed V and J ends, which lost 6 bases and 3 bases, there was a span of 17 bases. Looked up from germline, CDR1 is MNHEY and CDR2 is SMNVEV (reference sequence).

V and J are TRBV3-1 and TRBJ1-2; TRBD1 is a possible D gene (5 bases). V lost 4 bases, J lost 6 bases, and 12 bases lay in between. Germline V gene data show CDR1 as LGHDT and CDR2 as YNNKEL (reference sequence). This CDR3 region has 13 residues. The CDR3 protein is CASSPWGNNGYTF. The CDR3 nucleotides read TGTGCCAGCAGCCCATGGGGGAATAATGGCTACACCTTC.

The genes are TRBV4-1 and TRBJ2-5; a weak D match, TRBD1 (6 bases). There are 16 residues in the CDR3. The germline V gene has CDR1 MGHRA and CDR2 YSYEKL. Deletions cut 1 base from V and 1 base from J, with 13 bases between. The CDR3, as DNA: TGCGCCAGCAGCCAAGCCCCCAGGGGCGGCCAAGAGACCCAGTACTTC. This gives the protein CASSQAPRGGQETQYF.

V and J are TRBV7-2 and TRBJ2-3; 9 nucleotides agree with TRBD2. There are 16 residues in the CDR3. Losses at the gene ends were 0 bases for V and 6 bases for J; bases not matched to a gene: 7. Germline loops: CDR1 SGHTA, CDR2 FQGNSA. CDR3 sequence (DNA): TGTGCCAGCAGCTTAGCCCTAGCGGGGAGGGCGGATACGCAGTATTTT. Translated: CASSLALAGRADTQYF.

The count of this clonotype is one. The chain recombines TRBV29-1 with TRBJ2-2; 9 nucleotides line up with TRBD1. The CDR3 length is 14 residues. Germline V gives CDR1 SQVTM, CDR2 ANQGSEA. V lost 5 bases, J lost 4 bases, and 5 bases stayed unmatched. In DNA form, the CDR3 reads TGCAGCGTTCAACAGGGGGCGGGCACCGGGGAGCTGTTTTTT. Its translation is CSVQQGAGTGELFF.

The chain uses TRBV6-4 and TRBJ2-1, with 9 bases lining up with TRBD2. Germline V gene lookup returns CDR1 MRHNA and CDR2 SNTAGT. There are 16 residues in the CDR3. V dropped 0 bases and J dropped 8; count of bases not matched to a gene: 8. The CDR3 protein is CASSDSGLAGMDEQFF. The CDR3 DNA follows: TGTGCCAGCAGTGACTCGGGGCTAGCGGGAATGGATGAGCAGTTCTTC.

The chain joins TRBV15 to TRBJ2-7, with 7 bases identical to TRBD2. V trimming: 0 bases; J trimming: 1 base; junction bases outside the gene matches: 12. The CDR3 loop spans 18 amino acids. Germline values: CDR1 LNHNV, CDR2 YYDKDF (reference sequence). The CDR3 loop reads CATSRDLGASGVSYEQYF. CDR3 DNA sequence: TGTGCCACCAGCAGAGACCTCGGGGCTAGCGGAGTGTCCTACGAGCAGTACTTC.

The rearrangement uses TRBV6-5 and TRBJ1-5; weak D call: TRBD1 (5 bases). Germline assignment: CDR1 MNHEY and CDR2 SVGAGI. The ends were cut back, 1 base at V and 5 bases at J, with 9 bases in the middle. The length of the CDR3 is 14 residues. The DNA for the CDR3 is TGTGCCAGCAGTTACTTTCTGGGGGATCAGCCCCAGCATTTT. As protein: CASSYFLGDQPQHF.

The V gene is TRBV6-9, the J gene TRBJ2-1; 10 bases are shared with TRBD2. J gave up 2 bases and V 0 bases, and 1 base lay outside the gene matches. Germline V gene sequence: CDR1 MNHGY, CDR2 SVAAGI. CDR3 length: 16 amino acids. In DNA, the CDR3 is TGTGCCAGCAGTTATTCCCTAGCGGGGGCCTACAATGAGCAGTTCTTC. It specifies CASSYSLAGAYNEQFF.

CDR3 nucleotides: TGTGCCAGCAGCCCTGAGGCGGGTTCCTACGAGCAGTACTTC. It specifies CASSPEAGSYEQYF. The chain is built from TRBV4-2 and TRBJ2-7, with TRBD2 as a possible D gene (5 bases). V lost 4 bases and J lost 1, with 11 bases in between. CDR1 and CDR2 from the germline V gene are LGHNA and YNFKEQ. This CDR3 comprises 14 residues.

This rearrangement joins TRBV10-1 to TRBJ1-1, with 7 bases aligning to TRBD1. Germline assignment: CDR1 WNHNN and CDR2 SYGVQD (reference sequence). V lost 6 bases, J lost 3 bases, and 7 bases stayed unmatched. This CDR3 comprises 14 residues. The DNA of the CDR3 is TGCGCCAGCAGCCTGACAGGGTTGGACACTGAAGCTTTCTTT. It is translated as CASSLTGLDTEAFF.

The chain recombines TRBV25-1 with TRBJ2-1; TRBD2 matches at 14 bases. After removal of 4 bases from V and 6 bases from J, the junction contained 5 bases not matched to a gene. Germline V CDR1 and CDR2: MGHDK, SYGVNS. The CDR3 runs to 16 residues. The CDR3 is CASSAAGTSGSNEQFF. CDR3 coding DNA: TGTGCCAGCAGTGCAGCCGGGACTAGCGGGAGCAATGAGCAGTTCTTC.

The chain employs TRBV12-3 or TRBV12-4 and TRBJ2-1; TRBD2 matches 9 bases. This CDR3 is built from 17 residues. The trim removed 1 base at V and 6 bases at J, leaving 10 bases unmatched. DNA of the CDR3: TGTGCCAGCAGTTTAGAGCTAGCGGGGCCCCATTCCAATGAGCAGTTCTTC. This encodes CASSLELAGPHSNEQFF.

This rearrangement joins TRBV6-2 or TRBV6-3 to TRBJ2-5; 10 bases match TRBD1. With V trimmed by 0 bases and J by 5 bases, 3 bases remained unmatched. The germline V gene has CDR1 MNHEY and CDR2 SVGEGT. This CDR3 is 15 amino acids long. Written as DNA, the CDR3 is TGTGCCAGCAGTTACTCGACAGGGGGCGCGGAGACCCAGTACTTC. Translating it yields CASSYSTGGAETQYF.

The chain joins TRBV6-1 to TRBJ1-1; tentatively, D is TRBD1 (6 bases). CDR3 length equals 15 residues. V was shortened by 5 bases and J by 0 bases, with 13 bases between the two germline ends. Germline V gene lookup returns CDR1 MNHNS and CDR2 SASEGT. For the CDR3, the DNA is TGTGCCAGCAGTCGCGCACAGGGCGTGAACACTGAAGCTTTCTTT. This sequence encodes CASSRAQGVNTEAFF.

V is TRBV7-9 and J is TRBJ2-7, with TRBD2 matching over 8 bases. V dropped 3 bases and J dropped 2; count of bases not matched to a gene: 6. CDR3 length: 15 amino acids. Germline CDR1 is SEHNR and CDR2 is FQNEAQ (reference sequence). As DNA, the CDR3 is TGTGCCAGCAGCTTGGTCGTCGGGAGGGCCTACGAGCAGTACTTC. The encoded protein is CASSLVVGRAYEQYF.

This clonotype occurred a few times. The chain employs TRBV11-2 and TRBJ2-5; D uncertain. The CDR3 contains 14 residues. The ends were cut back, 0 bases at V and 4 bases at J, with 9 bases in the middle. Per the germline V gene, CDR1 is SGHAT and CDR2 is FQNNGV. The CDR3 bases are TGTGCCAGCAGCTTAGACCCCTCCCCAGAGACCCAGTACTTC. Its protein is CASSLDPSPETQYF.

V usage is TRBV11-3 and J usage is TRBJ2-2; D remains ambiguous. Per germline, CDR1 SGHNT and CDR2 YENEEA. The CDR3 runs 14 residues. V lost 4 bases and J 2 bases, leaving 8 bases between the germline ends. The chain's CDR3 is CASSSSYNTGELFF. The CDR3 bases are TGTGCCAGCAGCTCTAGTTACAACACCGGGGAGCTGTTTTTT.